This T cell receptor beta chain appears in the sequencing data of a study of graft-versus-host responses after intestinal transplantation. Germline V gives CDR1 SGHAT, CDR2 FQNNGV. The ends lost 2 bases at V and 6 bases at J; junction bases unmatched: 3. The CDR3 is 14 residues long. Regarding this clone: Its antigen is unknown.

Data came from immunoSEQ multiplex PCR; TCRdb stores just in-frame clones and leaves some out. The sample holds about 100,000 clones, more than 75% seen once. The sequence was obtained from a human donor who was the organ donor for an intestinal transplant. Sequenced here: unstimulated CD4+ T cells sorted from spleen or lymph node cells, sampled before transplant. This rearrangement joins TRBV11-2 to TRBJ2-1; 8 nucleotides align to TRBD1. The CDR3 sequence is CASSLFTGGNEQFF. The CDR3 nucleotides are TGTGCCAGCAGCTTATTCACAGGGGGCAATGAGCAGTTCTTC.